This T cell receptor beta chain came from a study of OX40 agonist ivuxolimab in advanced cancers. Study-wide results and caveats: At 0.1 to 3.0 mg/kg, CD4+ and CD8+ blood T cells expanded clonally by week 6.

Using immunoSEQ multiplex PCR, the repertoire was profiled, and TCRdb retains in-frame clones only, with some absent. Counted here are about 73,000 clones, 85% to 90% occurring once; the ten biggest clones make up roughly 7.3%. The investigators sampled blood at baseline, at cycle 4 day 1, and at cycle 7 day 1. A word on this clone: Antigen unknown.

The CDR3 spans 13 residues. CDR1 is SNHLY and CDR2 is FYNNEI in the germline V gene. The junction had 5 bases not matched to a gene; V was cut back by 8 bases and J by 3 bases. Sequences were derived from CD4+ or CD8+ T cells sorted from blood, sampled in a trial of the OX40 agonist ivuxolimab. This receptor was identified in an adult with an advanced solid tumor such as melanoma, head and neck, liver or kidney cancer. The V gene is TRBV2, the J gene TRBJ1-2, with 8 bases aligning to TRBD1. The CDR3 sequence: CASATDRDYGYTF. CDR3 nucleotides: TGTGCCAGCGCGACGGACAGGGACTATGGCTACACCTTC.